The 4 T cell receptor beta chains listed next were all sequenced from one sample in a study of glioma-infiltrating T cells. Using RNA template, CDR3s of TCR alpha and beta were amplified with iRepertoire arm-PCR. MiXCR, applied by TCRdb to the multiplex PCR reads, yields one record per CDR3 protein. The table has approximately 140,000 distinct CDR3 sequences, approximately 26% seen once. The specimen was glioma tissue, nonneoplastic brain tissue, or PBMCs (not recorded which). These receptor sequences come from a human donor with low-grade glioma or glioblastoma, undergoing nonglioma brain surgery, or in good health (not recorded which).

This rearrangement joins TRBV24-1 to TRBJ2-1, with TRBD2 matching over 13 bases. With V trimmed by 4 bases and J by 0 bases, 8 bases remained unmatched. This CDR3 spans 19 amino acids. Per the germline V gene, CDR1 is KGHDR and CDR2 is SFDVKD. The CDR3, as DNA: TGTGCCACCAGTGAGCAGACTAGCGGGGGGCCCCTCTCCTACAATGAGCAGTTCTTC. The encoded protein is CATSEQTSGGPLSYNEQFF.

This clonotype turned up a few times. This sequence joins TRBV7-8 and TRBJ2-1; D is uncertain. The V end was cut by 5 bases, the J end by 0 bases, with 14 bases between. The CDR3 totals 16 residues. From germline, CDR1 is SGHVS and CDR2 FQNEAQ. The CDR3 sequence: CASSKLGQSSYNEQFF. In DNA form, the CDR3 reads TGTGCCAGCAGCAAATTAGGCCAGAGCTCCTACAATGAGCAGTTCTTC.

Of note for this clonotype: One end of the junction is discordant with germline, which a read error may explain. This sequence joins TRBV4-1 and TRBJ2-1; a possible D gene is TRBD1 (5 bases). Per the germline V gene, CDR1 is MGHRA and CDR2 is YSYEKL. The CDR3 is 12 residues long. The CDR3 nucleotides read TGCGCCAGCAGCCAAGGGGGCAATGAGCAGTTATTC. Protein product: CASSQGGNEQLF.

This clonotype was picked up a small number of times. The CDR3 nucleotides are TGCAGGCCCGGGGACCGAGGTTCAGATACGCAGTATTTT. Protein product: CRPGDRGSDTQYF. The chain recombines TRBV20-1 with TRBJ2-3; tentatively, D is TRBD1 or TRBD2 (5 bases each). The CDR3 contains 13 residues. CDR1 is DFQATT, CDR2 SNEGSKA, per germline (reference sequence).